This T cell receptor (beta chain) was captured in a study of tumor and adjacent non-tumor tissue in lung cancer. Study in general: The cohort had under 15 adenocarcinoma, a couple of squamous cell and 1 small cell patients.

Three rounds of nested PCR, following a modified ARM-PCR protocol, produced the TCRbeta library. MiXCR, applied by TCRdb to the multiplex PCR reads, yields one record per CDR3 protein. The sample carries approximately 110,000 distinct CDR3 sequences, approximately 71% recorded once. This clonotype has just a few counts. Its specificity is unknown. V lost 1 base, J lost 8 bases, and 6 bases stayed unmatched. From germline, CDR1 is MGHRA and CDR2 YSYEKL. This CDR3 is built from 16 residues. Study conclusions and caveats: Tumor tissue had significantly higher TCR diversity than normal lung. Normal lung showed higher cumulative top 100 clone frequency than tumor.

The template was RNA from unsorted bulk tissue. The receptor was derived from an older woman with non-small cell lung cancer. The material sequenced was lung tumor tissue. The chain joins TRBV4-1 to TRBJ2-1, with 12 bases that match TRBD2. Here the CDR3 DNA reads TGCGCCAGCAGCCAAGGGACTAGCGGGATGTACTATGAGCAGTTCTTC. Translation gives CASSQGTSGMYYEQFF.